This T cell receptor beta chain was observed in a study of blood T cell repertoires in COVID-19. Germline assignment: CDR1 LNHDA and CDR2 SQIVND (reference sequence). The CDR3 length is 15 residues. V lost 1 base and J 2 bases, leaving 11 bases between the germline ends. Measured with immunoSEQ multiplex PCR; TCRdb has only the in-frame clones, and not every one. The table shows 150,000 to 250,000 clones, with about nine tenths occurring only once. This chain links TRBV19 with TRBJ1-2; D might be TRBD1 (6 bases). This receptor was taken from a woman in her twenties or thirties who had recovered from COVID-19. Source material: PBMCs or T cells enriched from blood (not recorded which). CDR3 sequence: CASSIAGTLNYGYTF. The CDR3 nucleotides read TGTGCCAGTAGTATAGCCGGGACACTGAACTATGGCTACACCTTC.